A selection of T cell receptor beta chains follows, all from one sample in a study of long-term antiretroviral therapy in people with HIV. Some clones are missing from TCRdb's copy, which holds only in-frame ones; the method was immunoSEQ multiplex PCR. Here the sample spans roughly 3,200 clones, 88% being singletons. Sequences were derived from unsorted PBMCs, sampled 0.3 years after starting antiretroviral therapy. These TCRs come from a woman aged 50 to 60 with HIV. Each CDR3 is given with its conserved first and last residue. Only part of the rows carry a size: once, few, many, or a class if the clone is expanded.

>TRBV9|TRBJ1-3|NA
CASSRVSGNTIYF
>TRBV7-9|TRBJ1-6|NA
CASSLNRPKGNSPLHF
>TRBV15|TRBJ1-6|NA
CATSRDGYNSPLHF
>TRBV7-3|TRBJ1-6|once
CASSDQGFGNSPLHF
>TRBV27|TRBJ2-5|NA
CASSRWQGWQETQYF
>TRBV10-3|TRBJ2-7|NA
CAISESQGAGEQYF
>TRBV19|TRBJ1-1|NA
CASSIYRGGGANTEAFF
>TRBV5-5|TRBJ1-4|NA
CASSLDLREKLFF
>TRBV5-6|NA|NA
CASSLTTSGGTHEQYF
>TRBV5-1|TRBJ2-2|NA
CASSRQGNTGELFF
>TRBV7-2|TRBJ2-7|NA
CASSPRQGSHRNEQYF
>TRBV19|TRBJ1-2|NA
CASSPRTANYGYTF
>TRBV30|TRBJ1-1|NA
CALCYSGNTEAFF
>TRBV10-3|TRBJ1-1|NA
CAISVGSRNTEAFF
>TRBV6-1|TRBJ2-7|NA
CASSQGRYEQYF
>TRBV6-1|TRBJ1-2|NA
CASVSSYGYTF
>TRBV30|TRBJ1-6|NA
CAWRGRGLGNSPLHF
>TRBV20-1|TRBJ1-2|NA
CSASLGGYTF
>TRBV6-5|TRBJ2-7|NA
CASKGGTAYEQYF
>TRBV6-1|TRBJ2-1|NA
CASSEAPGLAGVNEQFF
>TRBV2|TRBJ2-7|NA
CASSVRPYEQYF
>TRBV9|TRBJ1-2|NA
CASSVGSGGGNYGYTF
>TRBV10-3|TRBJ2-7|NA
CAIRFRNATNEQYF
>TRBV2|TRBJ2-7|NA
CASGWGGAEQYF
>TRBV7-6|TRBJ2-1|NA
CASSPGENEQFF
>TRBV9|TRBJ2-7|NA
CASSLGLGYYEQYF
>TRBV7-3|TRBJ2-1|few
CASSLDPMGFNEQFF
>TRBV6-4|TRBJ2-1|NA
CASSDPGTQEQFF
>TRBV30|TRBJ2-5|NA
CAWSTSGRNLYQETQYF
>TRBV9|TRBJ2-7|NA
CASSPSGTGAYEQYF
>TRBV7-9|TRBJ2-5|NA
CASSLKPGVGETQYF
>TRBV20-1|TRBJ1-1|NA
CSARMSTEAFF
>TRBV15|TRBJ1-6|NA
CAIQGEGYNSPLHF
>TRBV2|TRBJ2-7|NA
CASSDERIGFYEQYF
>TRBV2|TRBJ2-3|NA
CASRNSGGYTDTQYF
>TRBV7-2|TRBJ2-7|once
CASSLKGNKLGSEQYF
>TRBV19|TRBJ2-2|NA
CASSVKEFGELFF
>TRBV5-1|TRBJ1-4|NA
CASSLAGDSREKLFF
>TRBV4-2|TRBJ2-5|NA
CASSQEGLAGGTWGETQYF
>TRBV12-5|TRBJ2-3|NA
CASGLFTMALAPDTQYF
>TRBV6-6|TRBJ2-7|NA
CASSYSADTYEQYF
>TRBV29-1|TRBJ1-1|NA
CSVGLSGTGGAEAFF
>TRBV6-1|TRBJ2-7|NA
CASSVRGAYEQYF